These T cell receptor beta chains were read from a single sample in a study of blood T cell repertoires in COVID-19. The table came from immunoSEQ multiplex PCR; TCRdb's copy has only in-frame clones and leaves some out. The sample has about 410,000 clones, 75% to 90% seen once. Sequencing was done on a sample of peripheral blood. The source is a woman in her twenties or thirties with active or convalescent COVID-19. Each CDR3 is given with its conserved first and last residue. Each record gives: V gene, D gene, clone size, J gene, CDR3 DNA, CDR3 protein. D genes are given only for firm matches. The size entry is marked missing in some rows and otherwise reads once, few, many or a size class.

>TRBV5-4|NA|few|TRBJ2-7
TGTGCCAGCAGCTTCGGCGGGCAGGATTACTACGAGCAGTACTTC
CASSFGGQDYYEQYF
>TRBV2|NA|NA|TRBJ1-6
TGTGCCAGCAGTGAGGGCAGTGGCTATAATTCACCCCTCCACTTT
CASSEGSGYNSPLHF
>TRBV6-5|TRBD2|NA|TRBJ2-7
TGTGCCAGCAGTTACGAACCGGGAGGCGAGCAGTACTTC
CASSYEPGGEQYF
>TRBV29-1|NA|NA|TRBJ1-3
TGCAGCGTTGTATTTCTAGGGAGGGGAAACACCATATATTTT
CSVVFLGRGNTIYF
>TRBV6-5|TRBD1|NA|TRBJ2-2
TGTGCCAGCAGTCTGACAGGGGCCGGGGAGCTGTTTTTT
CASSLTGAGELFF
>TRBV29-1|TRBD1|few|TRBJ2-3
TGCAGCGTATGGACAGGTGAGACAGATACGCAGTATTTT
CSVWTGETDTQYF
>TRBV7-2|TRBD2|NA|TRBJ2-7
TGTGCCAGCAGAGAGGGACTAGCGGTCTCCTACGAGCAGTACTTC
CASREGLAVSYEQYF
>TRBV9|NA|NA|TRBJ2-1
TGTGCCAGCAGCGTAGACGAGGCCTACAATGAGCAGTTCTTC
CASSVDEAYNEQFF
>TRBV27|TRBD1|once|TRBJ1-5
TGTGCCAGCAGTCCCAAACAGGGGTTCGGCAATCAGCCCCAGCATTTT
CASSPKQGFGNQPQHF
>TRBV4-2|NA|NA|TRBJ2-1
TGTGCCAGCAGCCAAGAATTCCCCAACAATGAGCAGTTCTTC
CASSQEFPNNEQFF
>TRBV19|TRBD1|few|TRBJ1-2
TGTGCCAGTAATACGGGACAGGGGAACTATGGCTACACCTTC
CASNTGQGNYGYTF
>TRBV19|NA|once|TRBJ1-2
TGTGCCAGCCGGGGGGCGGGCGGCTACACCTTC
CASRGAGGYTF
>TRBV25-1|TRBD2|NA|TRBJ2-5
TGTGCCAGCAGTGGATCCGGGACTAGCAGAGAGACCCAGTACTTC
CASSGSGTSRETQYF
>TRBV5-1|NA|NA|TRBJ1-6
TGCGCCAGCGGCTATGAAAGGGGAGGGAATTCACCCCTCCACTTT
CASGYERGGNSPLHF
>TRBV2|TRBD2|NA|TRBJ2-1
TGTGCCAGCAGTGAACTAGCGGGAGTCTCGCAGTTCTTC
CASSELAGVSQFF
>TRBV7-2|NA|once|TRBJ1-4
TGTGCCAGCAGCTTAGAGCAGGGATTAAGTGAAAAACTGTTTTTT
CASSLEQGLSEKLFF
>TRBV2|TRBD1|NA|TRBJ2-6
TGTGCCAGCAGTCAAGGACAGGGGAACAGGCCTGGGGCCAACGTCCTGACTTTC
CASSQGQGNRPGANVLTF
>TRBV7-6|NA|once|TRBJ1-1
TGTGCCAGCAGCTTAGCGCTAGGGAGCGGGTCCATGAACACTGAAGCTTTCTTT
CASSLALGSGSMNTEAFF
>TRBV11-3|NA|NA|TRBJ2-7
TGTGCCAGCAGCTTGGGGGGACAGAACTACGAGCAGTACTTC
CASSLGGQNYEQYF
>TRBV3-1/TRBV3-2|TRBD2|NA|TRBJ2-5
TGTGCCAGCAGCTGGCCGGCGGGCCTAGCGGGCCAAGAGACCCAGTACTTC
CASSWPAGLAGQETQYF
>TRBV6-5|NA|NA|TRBJ1-2
TGTGCCAGCAGTTACTCAAGCCCAGGGACTGGCGGCTACACCTTC
CASSYSSPGTGGYTF
>TRBV18|TRBD1|NA|TRBJ2-7
TGTGCCAGCTCACCCGACCGGGACAGTTTAGGGATGTACGAGCAGTACTTC
CASSPDRDSLGMYEQYF
>TRBV2|TRBD1|NA|TRBJ1-2
TGTGCCAGCCCCCCAGGCAGGGGGAAGGAGCATGGCTACACCTTC
CASPPGRGKEHGYTF
>TRBV5-6|TRBD1|NA|TRBJ2-3
TGTGCCAGCAGCTTGCCCCGGGACAGGGCCTCGGATACGCAGTATTTT
CASSLPRDRASDTQYF
>TRBV4-1|TRBD2|NA|TRBJ2-3
TGCGCCAGCAGCAAAGGGACTAGCGGGAGTGCAACAGATACGCAGTATTTT
CASSKGTSGSATDTQYF
>TRBV7-9|TRBD1|NA|TRBJ1-5
TGTGCCAGCAGCTTAGGCGGGACAGGAAATCAGCCCCAGCATTTT
CASSLGGTGNQPQHF
>TRBV7-9|NA|NA|TRBJ1-4
TGTGCCAGCACCTTCGGGGACTTAAATGAAAAACTGTTTTTT
CASTFGDLNEKLFF
>TRBV30|TRBD1|NA|TRBJ1-5
TGTGCCTGGAGTAGGGACAGGGTCTCGGGGCTTAATCAGCCCCAGCATTTT
CAWSRDRVSGLNQPQHF
>TRBV25-1|NA|NA|TRBJ2-2
TGTGCCAGCACCTACACCGGGGAGCTGTTTTTT
CASTYTGELFF
>TRBV14|NA|many|TRBJ1-6
TGTGCCAGCAGCCAAGACCGCGCCCCACCAGGACCCCTCCACTTT
CASSQDRAPPGPLHF
>TRBV5-1|TRBD2|NA|TRBJ2-3
TGCGCCAGCAGCTTGGGAGCGGGGGGCACAGATACGCAGTATTTT
CASSLGAGGTDTQYF
>TRBV6-2/TRBV6-3|NA|NA|TRBJ1-5
TGTGCCAGCAGTTGGGGGGTCGGTTATAGCAATCAGCCCCAGCATTTT
CASSWGVGYSNQPQHF
>TRBV7-6|TRBD2|NA|TRBJ2-2
TGTGCCAGCAGCTTAGAAGGAGCGGGAATACCCCCCGGGGAGCTGTTTTTT
CASSLEGAGIPPGELFF
>TRBV5-1|NA|once|TRBJ1-2
TGCGCCAGCAGCCCGGGAGGGGCAGGGCCTCACTACACCTTC
CASSPGGAGPHYTF
>TRBV7-9|NA|NA|TRBJ1-1
TGTGCCAGCAGCCCACATAACAGTGGTAGCACTGAAGCTTTCTTT
CASSPHNSGSTEAFF
>TRBV6-6|NA|NA|TRBJ1-1
TGTGCCAGCAGTGCCTACGGAGAACAGAACACTGAAGCTTTCTTT
CASSAYGEQNTEAFF
>TRBV6-1|NA|NA|TRBJ1-2
TGTGCCAGCAGCCCAGACAGTAACTATGGCTACACCTTC
CASSPDSNYGYTF
>TRBV14|TRBD1|NA|TRBJ1-2
TGTGCCAGCAGCCAATTTACAGGGGTCTATGGCTACACCTTC
CASSQFTGVYGYTF
>TRBV11-2|NA|NA|TRBJ1-5
TGTGCCAGCAGCTTAGGGGCAGGCTATAGCAATCAGCCCCAGCATTTT
CASSLGAGYSNQPQHF
>TRBV7-9|NA|NA|TRBJ1-1
TGTGCCAGCAGCCAGGGCATTAACACTGAAGCTTTCTTT
CASSQGINTEAFF
>TRBV5-1|TRBD1|NA|TRBJ2-2
TGCGCCAGCAGCTGGACGGACAGGGATAACACCGGGGAGCTGTTTTTT
CASSWTDRDNTGELFF
>TRBV18|NA|once|TRBJ2-3
TGTGCCAGCTCCCGGACACAGGGCACAGATACGCAGTATTTT
CASSRTQGTDTQYF
>TRBV7-9|TRBD2|NA|TRBJ2-1
TGTGCCAGCAGCTTATCTAGCGGGGCAGTTGGGAATGAGCAGTTCTTC
CASSLSSGAVGNEQFF
>TRBV7-6|NA|NA|TRBJ1-1
TGTGCCAGCAGCTTAGCGGCCGATCTGAACACTGAAGCTTTCTTT
CASSLAADLNTEAFF
>TRBV6-5|NA|few|TRBJ1-2
TGTGCCAGCGAGAGGGGAGGGTACGGCTACACCTTC
CASERGGYGYTF
>TRBV5-1|NA|once|TRBJ2-7
TGCGCCAGCAGCTTGGCCCTACAGGAGGGGGAGCAGTACTTC
CASSLALQEGEQYF
>TRBV11-2|NA|once|TRBJ1-1
TGTGCCAGCCTGGGATTCACCAGGGGACCAAACACTGAAGCTTTCTTT
CASLGFTRGPNTEAFF
>TRBV9|TRBD2|NA|TRBJ2-2
TGTGCCAGCAGCCTCAGGACTAGCGGGTTCACCGGGGAGCTGTTTTTT
CASSLRTSGFTGELFF
>TRBV4-1|TRBD1|NA|TRBJ2-4
TGCGCCAGCAGCCAAGATCTACTTTGGGGACAGGGGTTGGACATTCAGTACTTC
CASSQDLLWGQGLDIQYF
>TRBV5-1|TRBD1|NA|TRBJ2-7
TGCGCCAGCAGACCGGACAGGGGAGGATCCGAGCAGTACTTC
CASRPDRGGSEQYF
>TRBV4-1|TRBD1|NA|TRBJ1-2
TGCGCCAGCAGCCAAGAAGGAGGGGGCGATAACTATGGCTACACCTTC
CASSQEGGGDNYGYTF
>TRBV10-1|TRBD1|NA|TRBJ1-2
TGCGCCAGGATTGGACAGGACGACTATGGCTACACCTTC
CARIGQDDYGYTF
>TRBV7-6|TRBD2|NA|TRBJ2-3
TGTGCCAGCAGCTTAGTCGGGACTAGCGGATCCGCTAGCACAGATACGCAGTATTTT
CASSLVGTSGSASTDTQYF
>TRBV18|TRBD1|NA|TRBJ1-2
TGTGCCAGCTCACCGTCCGGGACAGGGGACTATGGCTACACCTTC
CASSPSGTGDYGYTF